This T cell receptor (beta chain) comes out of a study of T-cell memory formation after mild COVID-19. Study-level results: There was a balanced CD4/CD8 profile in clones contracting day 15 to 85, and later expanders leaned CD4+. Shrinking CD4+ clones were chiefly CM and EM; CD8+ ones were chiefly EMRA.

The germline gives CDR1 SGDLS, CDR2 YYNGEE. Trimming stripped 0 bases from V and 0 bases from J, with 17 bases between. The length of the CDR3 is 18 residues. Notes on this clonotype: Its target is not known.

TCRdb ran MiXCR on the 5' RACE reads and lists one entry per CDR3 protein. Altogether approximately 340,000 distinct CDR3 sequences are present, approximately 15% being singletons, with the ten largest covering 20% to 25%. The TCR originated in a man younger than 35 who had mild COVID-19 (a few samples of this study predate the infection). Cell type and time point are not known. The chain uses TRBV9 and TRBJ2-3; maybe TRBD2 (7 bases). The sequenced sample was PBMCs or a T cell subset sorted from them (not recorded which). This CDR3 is CASSVGVRGDTSTDTQYF. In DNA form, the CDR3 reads TGTGCCAGCAGCGTAGGAGTACGGGGGGACACTAGCACAGATACGCAGTATTTT.